This T cell receptor beta chain comes out of a study of PD-1 blockade in classical Hodgkin lymphoma. About the research overall: Intravenous nivolumab at 3 mg/kg was given to patients every 2 weeks. Points from the study as a whole: Diversity in CD4+ TCRs, unlike that measured in CD8+ TCRs, had risen significantly by C4D1.

This clone showed up just once. Its antigen is currently unknown. V was trimmed by 6 bases and J by 8 bases, leaving 16 bases between them. This CDR3 has 13 amino acids. The germline V gene encodes CDR1 KGHSH and CDR2 LQKENI. TCRdb's copy holds only in-frame clones and misses some; the assay was immunoSEQ multiplex PCR. The sample records more than 85,000 clones, about nine tenths being singletons. Time point reported: cycle 4 day 1 (C4D1), after 6 weeks of nivolumab. Every single patient, without exception, relapsed after autologous stem cell transplantation, and brentuximab vedotin exposure varied. The chain carries TRBV18 and TRBJ1-2; the D gene is possibly TRBD1 (5 bases). This receptor was identified in a human donor with classical Hodgkin lymphoma. Sequenced here: peripheral blood mononuclear cells (PBMCs), sampled before the fourth cycle of nivolumab. For the CDR3, the DNA is TGTGCCAGCTCCCCTCCCGGGGCGGGAGGCTACACCTTC. The encoded protein is CASSPPGAGGYTF.